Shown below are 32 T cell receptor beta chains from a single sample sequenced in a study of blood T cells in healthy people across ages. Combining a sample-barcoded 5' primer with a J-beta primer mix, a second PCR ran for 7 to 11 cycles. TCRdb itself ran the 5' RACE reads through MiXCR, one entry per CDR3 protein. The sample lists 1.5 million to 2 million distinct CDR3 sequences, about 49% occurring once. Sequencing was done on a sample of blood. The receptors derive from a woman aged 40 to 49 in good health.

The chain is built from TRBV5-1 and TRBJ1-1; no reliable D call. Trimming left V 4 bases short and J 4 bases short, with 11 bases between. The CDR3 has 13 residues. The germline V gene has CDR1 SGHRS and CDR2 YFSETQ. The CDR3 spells CASSAVLGTEAFF. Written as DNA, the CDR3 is TGCGCCAGCAGCGCGGTTTTGGGCACTGAAGCTTTCTTT.

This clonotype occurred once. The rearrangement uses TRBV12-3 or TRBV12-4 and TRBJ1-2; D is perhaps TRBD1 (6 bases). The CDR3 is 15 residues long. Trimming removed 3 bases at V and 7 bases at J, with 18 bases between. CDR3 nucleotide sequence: TGTGCCAGCAGTTTGGGGGGCAGGGGAATAGGTGGCTACACCTTC. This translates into CASSLGGRGIGGYTF.

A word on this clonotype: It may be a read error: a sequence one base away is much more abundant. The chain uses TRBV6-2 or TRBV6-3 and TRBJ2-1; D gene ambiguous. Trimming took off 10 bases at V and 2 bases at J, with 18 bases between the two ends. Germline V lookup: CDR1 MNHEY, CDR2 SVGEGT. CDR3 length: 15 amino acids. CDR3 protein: CAIRRSLSPYNEQFF. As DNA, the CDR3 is TGTGCCATTCGTCGGAGCCTAAGCCCCTACAATGAGCAGTTCTTC.

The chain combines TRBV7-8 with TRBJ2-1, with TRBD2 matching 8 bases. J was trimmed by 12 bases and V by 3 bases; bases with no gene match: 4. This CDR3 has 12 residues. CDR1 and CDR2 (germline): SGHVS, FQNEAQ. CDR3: CASSLTSAGQFF. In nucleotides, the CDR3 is TGTGCCAGCAGCTTGACTAGCGCAGGGCAGTTCTTC.

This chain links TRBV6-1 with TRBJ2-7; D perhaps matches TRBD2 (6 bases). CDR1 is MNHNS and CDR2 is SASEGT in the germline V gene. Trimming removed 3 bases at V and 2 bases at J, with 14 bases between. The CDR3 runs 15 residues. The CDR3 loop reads CASSESQEGPYEQYF. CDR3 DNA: TGTGCCAGCAGTGAGTCTCAGGAGGGGCCCTACGAGCAGTACTTC.

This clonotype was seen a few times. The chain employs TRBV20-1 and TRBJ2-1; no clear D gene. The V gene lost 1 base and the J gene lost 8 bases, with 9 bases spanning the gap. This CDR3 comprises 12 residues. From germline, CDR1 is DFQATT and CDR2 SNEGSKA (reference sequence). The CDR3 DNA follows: TGCAGTGCTAGAGGCGAGGTGTATGAGCAGTTCTTC. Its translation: CSARGEVYEQFF.

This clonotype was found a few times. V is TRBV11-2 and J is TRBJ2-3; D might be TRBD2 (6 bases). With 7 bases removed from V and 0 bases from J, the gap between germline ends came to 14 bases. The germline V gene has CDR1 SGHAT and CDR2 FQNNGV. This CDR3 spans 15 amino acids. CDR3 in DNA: TGTGCCAGCATCCTAGGGACTTCTAGCACAGATACGCAGTATTTT. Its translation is CASILGTSSTDTQYF.

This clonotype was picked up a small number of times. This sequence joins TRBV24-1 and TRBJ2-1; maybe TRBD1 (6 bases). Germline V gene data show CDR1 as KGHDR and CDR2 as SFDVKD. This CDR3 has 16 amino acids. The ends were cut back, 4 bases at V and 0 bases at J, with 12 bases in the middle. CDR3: CATSEWDTSSYNEQFF. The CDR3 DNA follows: TGTGCCACCAGTGAATGGGACACTAGCTCCTACAATGAGCAGTTCTTC.

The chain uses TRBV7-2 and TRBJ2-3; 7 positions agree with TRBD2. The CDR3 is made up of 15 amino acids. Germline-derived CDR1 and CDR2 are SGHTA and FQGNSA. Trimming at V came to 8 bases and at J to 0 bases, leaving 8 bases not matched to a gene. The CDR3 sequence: CASCPGLVSTDTQYF. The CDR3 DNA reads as TGTGCCAGCTGCCCCGGACTAGTGAGCACAGATACGCAGTATTTT.

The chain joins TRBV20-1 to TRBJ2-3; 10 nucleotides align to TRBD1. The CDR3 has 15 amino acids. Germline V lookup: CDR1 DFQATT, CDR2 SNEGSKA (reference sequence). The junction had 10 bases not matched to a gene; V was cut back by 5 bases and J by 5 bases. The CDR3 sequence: CSAPSTGGRGDTQYF. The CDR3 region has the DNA TGCAGTGCTCCCTCGACAGGGGGCAGGGGAGATACGCAGTATTTT.

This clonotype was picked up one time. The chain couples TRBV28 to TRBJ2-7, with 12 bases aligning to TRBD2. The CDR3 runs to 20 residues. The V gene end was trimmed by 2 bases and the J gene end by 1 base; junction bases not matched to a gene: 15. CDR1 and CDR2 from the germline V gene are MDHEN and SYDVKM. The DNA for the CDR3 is TGTGCCAGCAGTTTAAACCCCAGTTCCGGACTAGCGGGGCGATCCTACGAGCAGTACTTC. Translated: CASSLNPSSGLAGRSYEQYF.

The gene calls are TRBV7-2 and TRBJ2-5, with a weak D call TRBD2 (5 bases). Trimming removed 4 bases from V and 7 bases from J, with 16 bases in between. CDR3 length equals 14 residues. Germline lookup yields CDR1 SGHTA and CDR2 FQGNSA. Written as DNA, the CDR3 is TGTGCCAGCAGCTCTCCTAGCTCCCTGGGGACCCAGTACTTC. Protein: CASSSPSSLGTQYF.

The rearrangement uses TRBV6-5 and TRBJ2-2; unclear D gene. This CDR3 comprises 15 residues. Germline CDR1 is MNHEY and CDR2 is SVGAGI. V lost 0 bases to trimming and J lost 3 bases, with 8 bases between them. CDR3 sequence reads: CASSYSPGDTGELFF. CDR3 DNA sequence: TGTGCCAGCAGTTACTCACCAGGAGACACCGGGGAGCTGTTTTTT.

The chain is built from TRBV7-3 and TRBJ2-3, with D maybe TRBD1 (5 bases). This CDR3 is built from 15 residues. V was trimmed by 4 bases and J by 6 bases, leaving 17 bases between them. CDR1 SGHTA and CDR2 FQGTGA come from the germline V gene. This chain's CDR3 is CASSSQARGRDTQYF. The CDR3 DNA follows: TGTGCCAGCAGCTCACAAGCTAGGGGCAGGGATACGCAGTATTTT.

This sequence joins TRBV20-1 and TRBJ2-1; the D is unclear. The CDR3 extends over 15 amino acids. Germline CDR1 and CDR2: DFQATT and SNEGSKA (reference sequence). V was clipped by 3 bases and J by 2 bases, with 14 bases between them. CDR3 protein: CSARFGESTYNEQFF. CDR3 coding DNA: TGCAGTGCTAGGTTCGGAGAATCCACCTACAATGAGCAGTTCTTC.

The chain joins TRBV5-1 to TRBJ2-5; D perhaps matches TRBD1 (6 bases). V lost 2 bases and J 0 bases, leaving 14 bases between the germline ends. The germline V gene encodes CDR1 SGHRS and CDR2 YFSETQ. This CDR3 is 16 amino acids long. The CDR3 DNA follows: TGCGCCAGCAGCTTAGGGACATCTCGGTACCAAGAGACCCAGTACTTC. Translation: CASSLGTSRYQETQYF.

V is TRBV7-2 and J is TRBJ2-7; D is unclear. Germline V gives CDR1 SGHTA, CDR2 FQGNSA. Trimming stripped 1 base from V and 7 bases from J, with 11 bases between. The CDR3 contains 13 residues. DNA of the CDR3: TGTGCCAGCAGCTTAGTTGGGGTGCGGGAGCAGTACTTC. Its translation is CASSLVGVREQYF.

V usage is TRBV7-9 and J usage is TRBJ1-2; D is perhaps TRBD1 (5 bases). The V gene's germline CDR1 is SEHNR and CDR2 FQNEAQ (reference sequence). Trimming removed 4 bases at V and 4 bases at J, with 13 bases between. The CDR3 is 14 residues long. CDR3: CASSSELGLYGYTF. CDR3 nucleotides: TGTGCCAGCAGCTCGGAACTGGGGCTCTATGGCTACACCTTC.

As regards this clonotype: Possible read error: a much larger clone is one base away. The CDR3 nucleotides are TGTGCCACCCAACAAGGGGTAGTGGGGGGCCAAGAGACCCAGTACTTC. Amino acids: CATQQGVVGGQETQYF. The chain has TRBV10-3 and TRBJ2-5, with D perhaps TRBD2 (6 bases). The CDR3 spans 16 residues. V lost 10 bases and J 1 base, leaving 22 bases between the germline ends. CDR1 and CDR2 (germline): ENHRY, SYGVKD.

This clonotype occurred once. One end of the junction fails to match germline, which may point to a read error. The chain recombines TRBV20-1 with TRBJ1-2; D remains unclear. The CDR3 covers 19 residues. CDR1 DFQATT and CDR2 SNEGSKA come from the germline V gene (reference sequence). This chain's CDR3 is CRARDPSPRAATPLDGYTF. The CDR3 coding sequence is TGCAGGGCTAGAGATCCTTCCCCAAGGGCAGCTACGCCTTTGGATGGCTACACCTTC.

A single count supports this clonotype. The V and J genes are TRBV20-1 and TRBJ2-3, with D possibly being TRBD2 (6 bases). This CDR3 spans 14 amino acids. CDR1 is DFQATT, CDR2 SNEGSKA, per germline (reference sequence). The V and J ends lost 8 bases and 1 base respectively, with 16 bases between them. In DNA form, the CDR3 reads TGCAGTTTAGCGCCGGGACTCGGCACAGATACGCAGTATTTT. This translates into CSLAPGLGTDTQYF.

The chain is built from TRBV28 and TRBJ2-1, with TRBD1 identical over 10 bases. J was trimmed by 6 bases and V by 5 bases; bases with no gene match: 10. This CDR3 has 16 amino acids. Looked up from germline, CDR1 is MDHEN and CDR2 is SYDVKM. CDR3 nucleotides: TGTGCCAGCAGTCCGTACACCGGGACAGGGGTCAATGAGCAGTTCTTC. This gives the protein CASSPYTGTGVNEQFF.

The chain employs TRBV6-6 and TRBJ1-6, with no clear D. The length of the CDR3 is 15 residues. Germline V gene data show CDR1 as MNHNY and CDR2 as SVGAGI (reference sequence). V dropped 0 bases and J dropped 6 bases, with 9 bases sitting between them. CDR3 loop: CASSYSNSPNSPLHF. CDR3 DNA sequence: TGTGCCAGCAGTTACTCGAACAGTCCTAATTCACCCCTCCACTTT.

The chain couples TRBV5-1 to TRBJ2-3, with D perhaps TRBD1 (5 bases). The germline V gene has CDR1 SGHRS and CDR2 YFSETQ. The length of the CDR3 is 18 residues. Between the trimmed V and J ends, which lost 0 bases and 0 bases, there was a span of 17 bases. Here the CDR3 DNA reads TGCGCCAGCAGCTTGGGACAGCAAGTAAGGTATAGCACAGATACGCAGTATTTT. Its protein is CASSLGQQVRYSTDTQYF.

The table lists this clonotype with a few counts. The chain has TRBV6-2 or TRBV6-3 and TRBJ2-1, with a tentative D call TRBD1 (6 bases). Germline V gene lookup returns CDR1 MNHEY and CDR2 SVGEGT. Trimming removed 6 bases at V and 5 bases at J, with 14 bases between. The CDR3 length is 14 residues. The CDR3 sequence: CASRLLGADNEQFF. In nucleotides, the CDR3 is TGTGCCAGCAGACTTCTGGGGGCTGACAATGAGCAGTTCTTC.

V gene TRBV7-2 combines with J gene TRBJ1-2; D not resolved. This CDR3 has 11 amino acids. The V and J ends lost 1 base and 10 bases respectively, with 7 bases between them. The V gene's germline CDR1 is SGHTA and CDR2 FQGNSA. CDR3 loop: CASSLDSLYTF. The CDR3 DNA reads TGTGCCAGCAGCTTAGACAGCCTCTACACCTTC.

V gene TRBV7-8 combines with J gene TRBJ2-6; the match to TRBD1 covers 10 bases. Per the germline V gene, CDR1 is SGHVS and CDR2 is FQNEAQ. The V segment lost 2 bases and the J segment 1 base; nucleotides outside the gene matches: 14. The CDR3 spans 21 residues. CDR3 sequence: CASSLREGPGQGLSGANVLTF. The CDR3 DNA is TGTGCCAGCAGCTTACGGGAGGGGCCGGGACAGGGGCTTTCTGGGGCCAACGTCCTGACTTTC.

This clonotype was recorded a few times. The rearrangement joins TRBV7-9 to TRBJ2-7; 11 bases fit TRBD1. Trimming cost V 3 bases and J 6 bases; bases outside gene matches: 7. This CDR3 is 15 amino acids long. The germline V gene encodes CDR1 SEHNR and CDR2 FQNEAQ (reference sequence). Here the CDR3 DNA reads TGTGCCAGCAGCTTGCGGACAGGGGGCATTCGCGAGCAGTACTTC. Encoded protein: CASSLRTGGIREQYF.

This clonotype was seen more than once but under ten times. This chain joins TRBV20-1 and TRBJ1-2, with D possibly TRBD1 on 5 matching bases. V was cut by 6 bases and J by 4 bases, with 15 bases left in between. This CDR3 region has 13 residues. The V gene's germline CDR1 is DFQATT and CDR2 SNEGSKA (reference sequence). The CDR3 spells CSALGGTGYGYTF. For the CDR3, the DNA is TGCAGTGCACTTGGGGGGACCGGCTATGGCTACACCTTC.

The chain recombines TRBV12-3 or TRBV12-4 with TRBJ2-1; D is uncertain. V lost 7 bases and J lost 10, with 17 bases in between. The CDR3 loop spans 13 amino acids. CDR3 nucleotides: TGTGCCAGCACCTTGTTGGGTGGCTACGAGCAGTTCTTC. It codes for CASTLLGGYEQFF.

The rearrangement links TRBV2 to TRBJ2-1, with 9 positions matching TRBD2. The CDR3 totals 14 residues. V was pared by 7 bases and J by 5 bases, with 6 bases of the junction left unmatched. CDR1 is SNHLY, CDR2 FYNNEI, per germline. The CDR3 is CASKGRGGDNEQFF. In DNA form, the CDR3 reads TGTGCCAGCAAGGGCCGCGGGGGGGACAATGAGCAGTTCTTC.

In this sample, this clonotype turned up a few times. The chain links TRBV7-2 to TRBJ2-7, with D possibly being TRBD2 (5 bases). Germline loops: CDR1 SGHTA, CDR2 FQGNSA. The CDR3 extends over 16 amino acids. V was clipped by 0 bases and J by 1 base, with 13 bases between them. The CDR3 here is CASSLAPLALSYEQYF. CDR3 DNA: TGTGCCAGCAGCTTAGCGCCGCTAGCTCTTTCCTACGAGCAGTACTTC.